This T cell receptor (beta chain) came from a study of beta chain features in type 1 diabetes (dated by TCRdb to the late 2010s). Looking at the study overall: Mean age, gender distribution, total cell number and subset yield did not differ between patients and healthy donors. Across all samples, some 100,000,000 sorted cells were examined, and cell number per subset correlated strongly with RNA yield. The study compared the TCRB repertoires of sorted circulating CD4+ T cell subsets in recently diagnosed type 1 diabetes patients with those in matched healthy donors. Regulatory and stem cell-like memory subsets were isolated from only 8 patients and about 8 healthy donors, whereas naive and central memory subsets came from all 30 or so donors. The paper's findings and limits, for the study overall: Only small numbers of individuals were included in the HLA sub-analyses, which left unresolved whether HLA type had any influence on TCRB rearrangement. Sequencing cDNA rather than genomic DNA could over-represent highly expressing activated cells, although activation and CD3 levels did not differ between groups. A moderate but significant shortening of TCRB CDR3 length was observed in type 1 diabetes patients in all four CD4+ subsets. Shorter templates might be favored by PCR, yet because patient and control samples were amplified and corrected together, any such skew would affect both groups equally. At VDJ recombination sites, patients with type 1 diabetes made fewer insertions and deleted more nucleotides, a pattern implying thymic rearrangement abnormalities. The naive, central memory and regulatory TCRB repertoires appeared to resemble one another more closely among patients than among healthy donors.

CDR3 length: 15 amino acids, cysteine to phenylalanine. CDR3 DNA is the only sequence kept; it has 45 bases, read in frame from the first base. V trim: 5 bases; J trim: 5 bases; unmatched bases: 6. CDR1 is given as SGHTA and CDR2 as FQGNSA, both from the germline V gene. A single peripheral blood draw of around 100 mL on average was collected from each donor into heparinised tubes. Using a panel that included CD45RO, CCR7, CD25, CD127, CD95 and CD27, naive, central memory, regulatory and stem cell-like memory CD4+ T cells were sorted on a BD FACSAria II. Purity was above 95% for every sorted population. PBMCs were isolated right away by Lymphoprep density gradient centrifugation and were stained directly, without culture. Samples were stained and sorted in pairs, with one healthy donor and one patient per experiment, so that batch effects were minimized. All of the isolated RNA was reverse transcribed with the High Capacity cDNA Reverse Transcription Kit, so expressed TCRB transcripts were sequenced. Deep immunoSEQ sequencing was applied to naive, central memory and regulatory T cell samples, giving an average of about 3.57 million total reads per sample. Sorted cells were lysed in RLT buffer, and RNA was extracted using DNase-treated RNeasy Micro or Mini kits according to cell number. Each cell subset was processed on its own to prevent cross-contamination, while patient and healthy donor samples were processed together. TCRB sequences were amplified from cDNA with the immunoSEQ multiplex PCR, producing 87-bp fragments spanning the CDR3 region. Sequencing of the amplicons was done on the Illumina HiSeq platform. The source study handled its data this way. Synthetic template baselines were used to correct PCR bias computationally, reads within Hamming distance 2 were collapsed together, and singletons that could not be merged were discarded. Reads were aligned to IMGT to assign V, D and J genes, CDR3 length, and insertions or deletions at six rearrangement sites. Clonotype counts were normalized to sorted cell number within each subset before computing true diversity and Gini coefficients with the tcR R package. The overlap coefficient, calculated on TCRB nucleotide sequences, was used to quantify repertoire sharing. This immuneACCESS table, as held by TCRdb, lists in-frame sequences with V and J called but not all clones. Of the missing ones, under half trace to an unresolved V gene in checked studies; the others have no known cause. V, J and clone size were drawn from that table, and D and trimming were deduced from the DNA. In all, the sample holds approximately 60,000 clones, and roughly 60% of those were seen once. About 2% of the sample belongs to the ten largest clones.

This clone was observed a handful of times. Its antigen target is currently unknown. Base qualities were left out, and no much larger clone turns up one base away. The V and J genes are TRBV7-2 and TRBJ1-6, with 7 middle bases fitting TRBD1. This TCR derives from a woman aged 18-30 years in good health. Sequenced: Tregs from blood. What this sample's cell subset or site label stands for: regulatory CD4+ T cells. At the DNA level, the sequence is TGTGCCAGCAGCCGACAGGGACAGAATAATTCACCCCTCCACTTT. The resulting protein is CASSRQGQNNSPLHF.